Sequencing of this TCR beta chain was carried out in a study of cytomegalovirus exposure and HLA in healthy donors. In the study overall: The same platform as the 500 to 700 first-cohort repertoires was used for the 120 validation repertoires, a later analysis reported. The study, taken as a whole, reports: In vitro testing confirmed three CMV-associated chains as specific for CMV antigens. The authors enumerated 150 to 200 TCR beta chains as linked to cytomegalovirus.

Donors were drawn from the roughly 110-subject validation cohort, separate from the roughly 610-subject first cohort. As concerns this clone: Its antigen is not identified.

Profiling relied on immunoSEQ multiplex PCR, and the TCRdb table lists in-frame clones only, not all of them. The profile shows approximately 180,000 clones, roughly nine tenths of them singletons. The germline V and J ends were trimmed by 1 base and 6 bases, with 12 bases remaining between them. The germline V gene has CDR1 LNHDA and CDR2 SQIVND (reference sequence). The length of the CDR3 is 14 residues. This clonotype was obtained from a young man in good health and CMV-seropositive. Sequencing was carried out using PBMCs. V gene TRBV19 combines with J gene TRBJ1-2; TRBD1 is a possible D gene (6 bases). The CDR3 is CASSIGNRAHGYTF. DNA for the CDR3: TGTGCCAGTAGTATAGGAAACAGGGCCCATGGCTACACCTTC.